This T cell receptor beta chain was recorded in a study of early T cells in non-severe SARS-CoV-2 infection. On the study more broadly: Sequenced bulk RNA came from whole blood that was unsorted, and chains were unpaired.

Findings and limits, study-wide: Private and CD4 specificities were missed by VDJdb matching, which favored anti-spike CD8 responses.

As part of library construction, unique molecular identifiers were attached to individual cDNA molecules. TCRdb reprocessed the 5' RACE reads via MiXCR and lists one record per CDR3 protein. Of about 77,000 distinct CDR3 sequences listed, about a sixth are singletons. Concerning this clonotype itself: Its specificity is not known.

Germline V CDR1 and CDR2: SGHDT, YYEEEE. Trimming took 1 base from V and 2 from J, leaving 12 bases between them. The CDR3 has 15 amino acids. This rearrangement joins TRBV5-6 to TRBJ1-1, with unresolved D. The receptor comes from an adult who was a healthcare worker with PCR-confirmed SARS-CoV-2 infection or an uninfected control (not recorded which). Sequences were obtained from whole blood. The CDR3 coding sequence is TGTGCCAGCAGCTTGAGGCAGGCAAGAAACACTGAAGCTTTCTTT. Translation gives CASSLRQARNTEAFF.